Reported below is one T cell receptor (beta chain). No antigen is known for it. The record originates from a study of T cell responses to AZD1222 COVID-19 vaccine. Study-wide results and limits: Increases in Spike-specific TCR breadth and depth were seen after two AZD1222 doses. Donors, mostly white British, included more females; clonal diversity was possibly underestimated. The study reported that nearly half of spike-specific TCRs target unmutated variant regions. Just a handful of people given AZD1222 tested seropositive at baseline.

This table comes from immunoSEQ multiplex PCR, and its TCRdb copy is limited to in-frame clones, with some not included. The table lists roughly 77,000 clones, 92% of them singletons, with 7% to 8.5% in the top ten. Germline assignment: CDR1 MGHDK and CDR2 SYGVNS. The CDR3 is 16 residues long. The V segment lost 2 bases and the J segment 1 base; nucleotides outside the gene matches: 2. Sequences were derived from peripheral blood, sampled on day 0 of MenACWY control vaccination. V and J are TRBV25-1 and TRBJ2-1; the match to TRBD2 covers 10 bases. The clonotype originates from an adult in good health. This CDR3 is CASSELAGASYNEQFF. The DNA of the CDR3 is TGTGCCAGCAGTGAACTAGCGGGAGCATCCTACAATGAGCAGTTCTTC. The full variable domain, with the rest looked up from reference TRBV25-1 and TRBJ2-1, is EADIYQTPRYLVIGTGKKITLECSQTMGHDKMYWYQQDPGMELHLIHYSYGVNSTEKGDLSSESTVSRIRTEHFPLTLESARPSHTSQYLCASSELAGASYNEQFFGPGTRLTVL.